The TCR beta chain described here comes from a study of follicular helper T cells after annual influenza vaccination. The CDR3 loop spans 14 amino acids. Whole-study findings and limits: Day 7 ICOS+CD38+ clones were most often found later in ICOS-CD38- cTfh cells.

In regard to this clone: Its specificity is unknown.

The sample's time point: 2014-2015 season, 7 days after vaccination. Profiled with immunoSEQ multiplex PCR; TCRdb holds only in-frame clones, not every one. The sample has around 10,000 clones; 65% to 85% are singletons. This TCR derives from an adult who received the influenza vaccine. The chain joins TRBV21-1 to TRBJ2-7; TRBD2 is taken as the D call from the table, unchecked against the DNA. TRBV21-1 is a pseudogene locus. Sequencing used CXCR5+ CD38- circulating T follicular helper cells from blood, obtained 7 days after influenza vaccination. Sample subset: circulating Tfh, non-naive CD4+CXCR5+PD-1+ (ICOS+CD38+ or ICOS-CD38-). CDR3 amino acids: CASKEKSAGGEQYF. CDR3 nucleotides: TGTGCCAGCAAGGAAAAGTCAGCGGGGGGCGAGCAGTACTTC.